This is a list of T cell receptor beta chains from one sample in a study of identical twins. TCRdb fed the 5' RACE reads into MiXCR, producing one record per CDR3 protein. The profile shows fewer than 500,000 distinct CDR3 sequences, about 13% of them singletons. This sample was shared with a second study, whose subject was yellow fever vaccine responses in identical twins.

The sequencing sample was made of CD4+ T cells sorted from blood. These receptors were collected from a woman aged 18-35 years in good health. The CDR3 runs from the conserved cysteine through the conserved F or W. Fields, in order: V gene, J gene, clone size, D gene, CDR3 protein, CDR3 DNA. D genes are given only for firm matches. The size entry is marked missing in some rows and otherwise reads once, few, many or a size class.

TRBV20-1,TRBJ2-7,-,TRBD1,CSASGLDRGVYEQYF,TGCAGTGCTAGCGGTCTCGACAGGGGGGTATACGAGCAGTACTTC
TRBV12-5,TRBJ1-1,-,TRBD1,CASGLDLGTGMNTEAFF,TGTGCTAGTGGTTTGGACCTTGGGACAGGGATGAACACTGAAGCTTTCTTT
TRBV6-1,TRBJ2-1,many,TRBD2,CASSRLAGSYEQFF,TGTGCCAGCAGTCGCCTAGCGGGTAGCTATGAGCAGTTCTTC
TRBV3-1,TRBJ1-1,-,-,CASSGSMRASTEAFF,TGTGCCAGCAGCGGGTCAATGCGGGCGTCCACTGAAGCTTTCTTT
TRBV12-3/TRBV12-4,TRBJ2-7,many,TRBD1,CASSLEIGTGGGEQYF,TGTGCCAGCAGTTTAGAGATTGGGACAGGGGGCGGCGAGCAGTACTTC
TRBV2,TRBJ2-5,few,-,CASRSQGGRQETQYF,TGTGCCAGCCGTTCTCAGGGGGGACGCCAAGAGACCCAGTACTTC
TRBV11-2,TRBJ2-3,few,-,CASSPTTTPRTQYF,TGTGCCAGCAGCCCTACGACCACGCCTCGTACGCAGTATTTT
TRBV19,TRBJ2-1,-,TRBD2,CASSIIAGGSSVQFF,TGTGCCAGTAGTATTATAGCGGGAGGCTCCTCCGTGCAGTTCTTC
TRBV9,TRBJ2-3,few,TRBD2,CASSTGTSDMDTQYF,TGTGCCAGCAGCACAGGGACTAGCGATATGGATACGCAGTATTTT
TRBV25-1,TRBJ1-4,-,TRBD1,CASSQSRTGKTNEKLFF,TGTGCCAGCAGTCAAAGCAGGACAGGGAAAACTAATGAAAAACTGTTTTTT
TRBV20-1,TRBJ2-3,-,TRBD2,CSASTSGRKLGTDTQYF,TGCAGTGCCTCGACTAGCGGGAGGAAGCTGGGCACAGATACGCAGTATTTT
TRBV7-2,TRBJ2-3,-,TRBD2,CASSLGAGGGTDTQYF,TGTGCCAGCAGCTTAGGGGCGGGAGGGGGCACAGATACGCAGTATTTT
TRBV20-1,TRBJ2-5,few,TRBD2,CSARAGVLGKTQYF,TGCAGTGCCCGAGCGGGAGTCCTGGGAAAGACCCAGTACTTC
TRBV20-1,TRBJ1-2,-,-,CSAIRSNYGYTF,TGCAGTGCTATCCGTTCTAACTATGGCTACACCTTC
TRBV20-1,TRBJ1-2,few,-,CSATQQQGYPGGYTF,TGCAGTGCTACCCAACAACAGGGCTACCCCGGCGGCTACACCTTC
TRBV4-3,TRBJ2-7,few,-,CASSQEQDLVEQYF,TGCGCCAGCAGCCAAGAACAGGACCTCGTTGAGCAGTACTTC
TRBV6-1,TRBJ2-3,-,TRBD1,CATRDRDTDTQYF,TGTGCCACCCGGGACAGGGACACAGATACGCAGTATTTT
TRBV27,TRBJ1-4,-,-,CASKQTLAREKLFF,TGTGCCAGCAAACAGACTCTAGCGAGAGAAAAACTGTTTTTT
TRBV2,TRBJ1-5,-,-,CASSADQTSNQPQHF,TGTGCCAGCAGTGCGGATCAAACAAGCAATCAGCCCCAGCATTTT
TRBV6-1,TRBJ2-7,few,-,CASSEAPGREQYF,TGTGCCAGCAGTGAAGCGCCAGGGCGCGAGCAGTACTTC
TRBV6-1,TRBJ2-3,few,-,CASESGSPSTQYF,TGTGCCAGCGAATCGGGGTCCCCGTCTACGCAGTATTTT
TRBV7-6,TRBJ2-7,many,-,CASSFLAAGEQYF,TGTGCCAGCAGCTTTTTGGCTGCCGGGGAGCAGTACTTC